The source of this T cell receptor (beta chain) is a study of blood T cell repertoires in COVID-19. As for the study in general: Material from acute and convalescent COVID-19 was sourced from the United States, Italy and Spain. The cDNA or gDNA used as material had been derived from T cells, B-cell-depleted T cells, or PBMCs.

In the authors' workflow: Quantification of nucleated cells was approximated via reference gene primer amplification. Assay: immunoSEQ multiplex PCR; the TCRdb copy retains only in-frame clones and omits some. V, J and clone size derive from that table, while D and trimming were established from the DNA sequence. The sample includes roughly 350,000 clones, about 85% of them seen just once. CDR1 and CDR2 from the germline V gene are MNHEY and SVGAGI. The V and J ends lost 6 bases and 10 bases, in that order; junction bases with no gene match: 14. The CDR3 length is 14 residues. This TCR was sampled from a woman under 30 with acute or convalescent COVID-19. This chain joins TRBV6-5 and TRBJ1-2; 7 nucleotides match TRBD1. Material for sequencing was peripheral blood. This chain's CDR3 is CASRDITGVQDYTF. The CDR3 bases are TGTGCCAGCAGAGACATAACAGGGGTGCAGGACTACACCTTC.